This T cell receptor (beta chain) was obtained from a study of STAT5B mutations in CD4+ large granular lymphocyte leukemia. Study-wide results and limits: Approximately 25% of private leukemic clonotypes occurred rarely in other patients' non-leukemic repertoires. Higher CD4+ than CD8+ T-LGLL clonality might reflect small sample size. CD4-sorted patient repertoires seemed more clonal than healthy CD4+ repertoires.

Concerning this clone: Its antigen remains unidentified.

Measured with immunoSEQ multiplex PCR; TCRdb has only the in-frame clones, and not every one. The table has about 48,000 clones, around 70% seen once. Sample: CD4+ T cells from blood buffy coats. The sequence was collected from a human donor in good health.

The CDR3 DNA follows: TGTGCCTGGAATCCCCTGAATAATTCACCCCTCCACTTT. Translation: CAWNPLNNSPLHF. The chain recombines TRBV30 with TRBJ1-6; D is unclear. This CDR3 has 13 amino acids. The germline gives CDR1 GTSNPN, CDR2 SVGIG (reference sequence). V shed 4 bases and J shed 5 bases, with 9 bases lying between them.